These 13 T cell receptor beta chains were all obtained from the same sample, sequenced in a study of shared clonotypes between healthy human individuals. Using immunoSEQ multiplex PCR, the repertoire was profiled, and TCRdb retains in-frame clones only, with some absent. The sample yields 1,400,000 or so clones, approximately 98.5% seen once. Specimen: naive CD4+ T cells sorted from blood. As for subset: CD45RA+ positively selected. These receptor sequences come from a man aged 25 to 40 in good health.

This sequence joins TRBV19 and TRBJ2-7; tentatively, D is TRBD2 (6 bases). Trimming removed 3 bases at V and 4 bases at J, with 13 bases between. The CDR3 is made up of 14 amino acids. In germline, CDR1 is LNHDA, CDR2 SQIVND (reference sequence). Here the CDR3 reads CASSIPGERYEQYF. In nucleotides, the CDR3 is TGTGCCAGTAGTATCCCGGGGGAAAGGTACGAGCAGTACTTC.

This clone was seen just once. CDR3 DNA sequence: TGCGCCAGCAGCTTGTGGACTAGCGGGGAAGTGGCCTACGAGCAGTACTTC. It translates to CASSLWTSGEVAYEQYF. The rearrangement joins TRBV5-1 to TRBJ2-7, with TRBD2 matching 12 bases. The CDR3 length is 17 residues. CDR1 and CDR2 from the germline V gene are SGHRS and YFSETQ. V shed 1 base and J 2 bases; nucleotides not matched to a gene: 7. Full variable domain (outside the CDR3, taken from reference TRBV5-1 and TRBJ2-7): KAGVTQTPRYLIKTRGQQVTLSCSPISGHRSVSWYQQTPGQGLQFLFEYFSETQRNKGNFPGRFSGRQFSNSRSEMNVSTLELGDSALYLCASSLWTSGEVAYEQYFGPGTRLTVT.

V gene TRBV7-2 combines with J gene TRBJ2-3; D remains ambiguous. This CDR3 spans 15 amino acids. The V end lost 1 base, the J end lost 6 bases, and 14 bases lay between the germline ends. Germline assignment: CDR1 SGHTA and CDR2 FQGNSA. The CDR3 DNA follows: TGTGCCAGCAGCTTAGGTCCGGCCGGTGGTGATACGCAGTATTTT. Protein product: CASSLGPAGGDTQYF.

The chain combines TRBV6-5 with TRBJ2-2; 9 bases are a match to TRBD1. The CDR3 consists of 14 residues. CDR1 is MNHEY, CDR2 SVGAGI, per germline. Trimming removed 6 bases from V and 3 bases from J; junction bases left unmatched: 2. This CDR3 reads CASRWTGDTGELFF. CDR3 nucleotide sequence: TGTGCCAGCAGGTGGACAGGGGACACCGGGGAGCTGTTTTTT.

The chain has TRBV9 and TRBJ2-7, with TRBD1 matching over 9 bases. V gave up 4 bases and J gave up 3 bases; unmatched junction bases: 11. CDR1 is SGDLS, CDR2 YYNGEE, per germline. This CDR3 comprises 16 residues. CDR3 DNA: TGTGCCAGCAGCTCGGGCGGGGGACAGGGAAGCTACGAGCAGTACTTC. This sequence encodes CASSSGGGQGSYEQYF.

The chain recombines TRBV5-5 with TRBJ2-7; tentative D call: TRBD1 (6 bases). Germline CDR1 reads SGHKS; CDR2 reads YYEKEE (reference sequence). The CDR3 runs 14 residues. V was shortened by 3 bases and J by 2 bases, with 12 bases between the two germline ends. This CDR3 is CASSSVRGPYEQYF. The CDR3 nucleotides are TGTGCCAGCAGCTCGGTCAGGGGACCCTACGAGCAGTACTTC.

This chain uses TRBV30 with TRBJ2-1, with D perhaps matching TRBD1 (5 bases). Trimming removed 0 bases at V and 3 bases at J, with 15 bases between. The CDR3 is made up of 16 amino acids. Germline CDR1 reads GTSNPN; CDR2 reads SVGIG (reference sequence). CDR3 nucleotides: TGTGCCTGGAGTGTTCGAAGGGGCTTGGTCTACAATGAGCAGTTCTTC. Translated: CAWSVRRGLVYNEQFF.

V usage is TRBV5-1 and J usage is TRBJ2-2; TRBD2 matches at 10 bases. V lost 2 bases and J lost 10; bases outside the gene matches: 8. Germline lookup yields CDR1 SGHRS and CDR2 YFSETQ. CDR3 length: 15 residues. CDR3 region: CASSLGSSGREELFF. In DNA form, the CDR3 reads TGCGCCAGCAGCTTAGGTTCCAGCGGGAGGGAGGAGCTGTTTTTT.

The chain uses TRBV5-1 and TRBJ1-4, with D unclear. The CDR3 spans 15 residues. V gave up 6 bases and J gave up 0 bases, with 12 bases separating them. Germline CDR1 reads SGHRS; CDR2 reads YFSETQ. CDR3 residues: CASIPGDTTNEKLFF. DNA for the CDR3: TGCGCCAGCATTCCCGGGGATACAACTAATGAAAAACTGTTTTTT. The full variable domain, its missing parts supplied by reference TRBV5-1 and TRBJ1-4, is KAGVTQTPRYLIKTRGQQVTLSCSPISGHRSVSWYQQTPGQGLQFLFEYFSETQRNKGNFPGRFSGRQFSNSRSEMNVSTLELGDSALYLCASIPGDTTNEKLFFGSGTQLSVL.

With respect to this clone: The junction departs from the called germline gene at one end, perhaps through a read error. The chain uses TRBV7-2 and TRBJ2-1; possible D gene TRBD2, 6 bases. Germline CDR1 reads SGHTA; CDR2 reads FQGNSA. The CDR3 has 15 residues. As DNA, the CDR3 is TGTGCCAGCCGCTTGGTCGGAACAGGAGGGAATGAGCAGTTCTTC. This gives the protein CASRLVGTGGNEQFF.

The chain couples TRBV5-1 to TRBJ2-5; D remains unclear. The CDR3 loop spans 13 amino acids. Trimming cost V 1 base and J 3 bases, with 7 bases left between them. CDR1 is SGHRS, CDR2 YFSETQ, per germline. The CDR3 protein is CASSLYSEETQYF. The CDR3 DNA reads TGCGCCAGCAGCTTGTACAGTGAAGAGACCCAGTACTTC.

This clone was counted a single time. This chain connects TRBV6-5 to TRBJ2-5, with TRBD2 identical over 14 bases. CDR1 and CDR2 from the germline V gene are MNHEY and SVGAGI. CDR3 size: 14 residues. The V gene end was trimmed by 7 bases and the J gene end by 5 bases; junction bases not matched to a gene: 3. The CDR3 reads CASTRLAGGETQYF. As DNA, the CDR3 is TGTGCCAGCACTCGACTAGCGGGAGGGGAGACCCAGTACTTC.

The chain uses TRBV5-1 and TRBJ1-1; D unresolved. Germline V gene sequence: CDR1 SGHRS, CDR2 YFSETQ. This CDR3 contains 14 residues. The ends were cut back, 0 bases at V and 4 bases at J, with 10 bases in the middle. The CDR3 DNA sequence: TGCGCCAGCAGCTTGGACACCGTTATCACTGAAGCTTTCTTT. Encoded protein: CASSLDTVITEAFF.